The rows below give T cell receptor beta chains drawn from one sample of a study of shared clonotypes between healthy human individuals. Data came from immunoSEQ multiplex PCR; TCRdb stores just in-frame clones and leaves some out. Of about 470,000 clones listed, around 75% are singletons. Sample: PBMCs. All receptors come from a woman aged 40-49 years in good health. Some clones in this sample may be carry-over from other donors' samples. The CDR3 runs from the conserved cysteine through the conserved F or W. Each record gives: CDR3 DNA, CDR3 protein, D gene, J gene, clone size, V gene. The D gene is left open where the match is weak. The size field is filled for only some rows; it gives once, few, many or a size class.

TGCAGCGTTGAGTTCGATGGCAACACCATATATTTT CSVEFDGNTIYF - TRBJ1-3 - TRBV29-1
TGTGCCAGCAGCACCGACAGGGCTTCTAGCACAGATACGCAGTATTTT CASSTDRASSTDTQYF - TRBJ2-3 - TRBV21-1
TGTGCCAGCAGCCGGTACTCGGATACGCAGTATTTT CASSRYSDTQYF - TRBJ2-3 - TRBV5-8
TGTGCCAGCAGCTCCGCTGAGGGGTACAATCAGCCCCAGCATTTT CASSSAEGYNQPQHF - TRBJ1-5 - TRBV7-9
TGTGCCAGCAGCACGACAGACCAAGACGGGGAGACCCAGTACTTC CASSTTDQDGETQYF - TRBJ2-5 - TRBV5-4
TGTGCCAGCAGCTGGGGACCCGGGGCTAGCGGGTCTCCCTACGAGCAGTACTTC CASSWGPGASGSPYEQYF TRBD2 TRBJ2-7 - TRBV7-2
TGTGCCTGGACCTCCTTCGGGGATCAGCCCCAGCATTTT CAWTSFGDQPQHF - TRBJ1-5 - TRBV30
TGTGCCATCAGTGAGTCTGGTAGGGGGGACTACAATGAGCAGTTCTTC CAISESGRGDYNEQFF - TRBJ2-1 - TRBV10-3
TGTGCCACCAGCAGAGATATCATGCCTGGAAACACCATATATTTT CATSRDIMPGNTIYF - TRBJ1-3 - TRBV15
TGTGCCAGCAGAAGCCTTAGGGGAGTCGACACCGGGGAGCTGTTTTTT CASRSLRGVDTGELFF - TRBJ2-2 - TRBV14
TGCGCCAGCAGCTGGGAACAGGGGGCTTACTATGGCTACACCTTC CASSWEQGAYYGYTF TRBD1 TRBJ1-2 - TRBV5-1
TGTGCCAGCAGTGGAGGCAATAGCAATCAGCCCCAGCATTTT CASSGGNSNQPQHF - TRBJ1-5 - TRBV2
TGTGCCAGCTCAGCTGGGACAGGGCCCACCGGGCAGCCCCAGCATTTT CASSAGTGPTGQPQHF TRBD1 TRBJ1-5 few TRBV18
TGTGCCAGCAGTATGGCGTGGGGCAGGGGTATAGGCTACACCTTC CASSMAWGRGIGYTF - TRBJ1-2 - TRBV7-9
TGTGCCAGCAGTGAAAATGTGAGGGGACCTTTTAACCCGAATGCCCAGTACTTC CASSENVRGPFNPNAQYF - TRBJ2-5 few TRBV6-1
TGTGCCAGCAGCGAGGGGGTCCCCTCTGGAAACACCATATATTTT CASSEGVPSGNTIYF - TRBJ1-3 - TRBV9
TGTGCCAGCAGCTCACAGGGGACACTGTTTTTT CASSSQGTLFF TRBD1 TRBJ1-4 - TRBV7-9
TGTGCCATCAGTGAAGGGTCAGGCTACGAGCAGTACTTC CAISEGSGYEQYF - TRBJ2-7 - TRBV10-3
TGTGCCAGCACCCGCGAGGGACGGGAGCAGTACTTC CASTREGREQYF - TRBJ2-7 - TRBV7-9
TGTGCCAGCAGCCGACGGGAGGCCGGCACCGGGGAGCTGTTTTTT CASSRREAGTGELFF TRBD2 TRBJ2-2 - TRBV7-3
TGTGCCAGCGTTCGGTCCATGAACACTGAAGCTTTCTTT CASVRSMNTEAFF - TRBJ1-1 - TRBV28
TGTGCCAGCCGGGCCTCCAATCAGCCCCAGCATTTT CASRASNQPQHF - TRBJ1-5 - TRBV28
TGTGCCAGCAGCTACGCAGGGGAAGAGACCCAGTACTTC CASSYAGEETQYF - TRBJ2-5 - TRBV7-9
TGTGCCAGCAGCAAGGAAAGCACAGATACGCAGTATTTT CASSKESTDTQYF - TRBJ2-3 few TRBV7-7
TGTGCCAGCAGCCGCCGACAGGGGGCGGCCTATGGCTACACCTTC CASSRRQGAAYGYTF TRBD1 TRBJ1-2 - TRBV5-6
TGTGCCAGTAACCCGGGACTAGCGGGAATAAATGAGCAGTTCTTC CASNPGLAGINEQFF TRBD2 TRBJ2-1 - TRBV19
TGTGCCAGTAGGGATAGCGGGAGGGCTTACAATGAGCAGTTCTTC CASRDSGRAYNEQFF TRBD2 TRBJ2-1 - TRBV19
TGCGCCAGCAGTGAGATTGGACTAGCTGGGAGCTCCTACAATGAGCAGTTCTTC CASSEIGLAGSSYNEQFF TRBD2 TRBJ2-1 - TRBV10-1
TGTGCCAGCAGCTTAGTTCGACAGGGGAGAGAGACCCAGTACTTC CASSLVRQGRETQYF TRBD1 TRBJ2-5 once TRBV7-8
TGTGCCAGCAGTCTAAGAACTAGCGGGAGCGCCGGGGAGCTGTTTTTT CASSLRTSGSAGELFF TRBD2 TRBJ2-2 - TRBV2
TGTGCCAGCAGTGAAGAGGGGCGAGTGCCTGAAGCTTTCTTT CASSEEGRVPEAFF - TRBJ1-1 - TRBV2
TGTGCCAGCAGCTCCGGGACTAGCGGCTCCTACAATGAGCAGTTCTTC CASSSGTSGSYNEQFF TRBD2 TRBJ2-1 - TRBV4-2
TGTGCCATCAGCTCAGGGATGGGAAATCAGCCCCAGCATTTT CAISSGMGNQPQHF - TRBJ1-5 - TRBV10-3
TGTGCCAGCAGCTTCAGGACTAGCGGGAGAAACGAGCAGTACTTC CASSFRTSGRNEQYF TRBD2 TRBJ2-7 few TRBV7-8
TGTGCCAGCTCAACCGGACAGAACTCTGGAAACACCATATATTTT CASSTGQNSGNTIYF - TRBJ1-3 few TRBV18
TGTGCCAGCAGCAGGAGTCCTAATGAAAAACTGTTTTTT CASSRSPNEKLFF - TRBJ1-4 - TRBV28
TGTGCCAGCAGTTTGAAGGGGTATGGCTACACCTTC CASSLKGYGYTF - TRBJ1-2 many TRBV28
TGTGCCAGCAGCTACCCGACAGGGGGCGCGGAGACCCAGTACTTC CASSYPTGGAETQYF TRBD1 TRBJ2-5 - TRBV5-5
TGTGCCAGCAGCTTCAGGGTATGGTCCTACAATGAGCAGTTCTTC CASSFRVWSYNEQFF - TRBJ2-1 - TRBV28
TGTGCCACCACAGCCTTGGCAGTGGGAACAGATACGCAGTATTTT CATTALAVGTDTQYF - TRBJ2-3 - TRBV5-6
TGCGCCAGCAGTGAGTCGAAGGGGTTGTGGAACACTGGAAACACCATATATTTT CASSESKGLWNTGNTIYF - TRBJ1-3 once TRBV10-2
TGTGCCATCAGGAAGACAGGGGATGAAAAACTGTTTTTT CAIRKTGDEKLFF TRBD1 TRBJ1-4 - TRBV10-3
TGTGCCAGCAGCTTTTTCGGGGAGCTGTTTTTT CASSFFGELFF - TRBJ2-2 - TRBV7-2
TGTGCCAGCAGTGTTCAAGGGGAGACAGATACGCAGTATTTT CASSVQGETDTQYF - TRBJ2-3 - TRBV2
TGTGCCAGCAGTTACACACCGTCGGACACTGAAGCTTTCTTT CASSYTPSDTEAFF - TRBJ1-1 - TRBV6-5
TGTGCCACCAGCAGAGATCAGGCAGATACGCAGTATTTT CATSRDQADTQYF - TRBJ2-3 - TRBV15
TGTGCCAGTAGACTAGTTTCCTACGAGCAGTACTTC CASRLVSYEQYF - TRBJ2-7 many TRBV2
TGTGCCAGCAGCTCCTGGGGGTTCTCTGGGGCCAACGTCCTGACTTTC CASSSWGFSGANVLTF - TRBJ2-6 - TRBV7-6
TGTGCCAGCAGCTTGAGGGAAAATAGCGGGAGGGTCGCGCAGTATTTT CASSLRENSGRVAQYF TRBD2 TRBJ2-3 - TRBV5-4
TGTGCCAGCAGCCTCCTTAGCGGGGAGATTTACAATGAGCAGTTCTTC CASSLLSGEIYNEQFF TRBD2 TRBJ2-1 many TRBV7-8
TGTGCCAGCACAACAGAGGCAGATACGCAGTATTTT CASTTEADTQYF - TRBJ2-3 few TRBV6-1
TGTGCCAGCAGTTCCGGATTCTCTGGAAACACCATATATTTT CASSSGFSGNTIYF - TRBJ1-3 - TRBV28
TGTGCCAGCAGCTACAGGGTCACAAACATTCAGTACTTC CASSYRVTNIQYF - TRBJ2-4 - TRBV11-2
TGTGCCAGTAGCTCAAGAACGGGGCCCACTGAAGCTTTCTTT CASSSRTGPTEAFF - TRBJ1-1 - TRBV19
TGTGCCAGCTCACCAGGGAGTACCCCAGGCAATGAGCAGTTCTTC CASSPGSTPGNEQFF - TRBJ2-1 once TRBV18
TGCGCCAGCAGCTTGGGCGGTCAGGGTACGACTGAAGCTTTCTTT CASSLGGQGTTEAFF - TRBJ1-1 once TRBV5-1
TGTGCCAGTAGTGCACCACAGGGAGGTAACTATGGCTACACCTTC CASSAPQGGNYGYTF - TRBJ1-2 - TRBV19
TGTGCCAGTAGACAAGGAGAGCCTATTGATGGCTACACCTTC CASRQGEPIDGYTF - TRBJ1-2 - TRBV19
TGTGCCAGCAGCTATAATGAAAAACTGTTTTTT CASSYNEKLFF - TRBJ1-4 once TRBV5-8